This TCR beta chain stems from a study of T cell clonotyping in hematopoietic cell transplantation. Study conclusions and caveats: At the given depth, recipient repertoires were over 95% de novo clonotypes. Pathologically expanded recipient clonotypes increased progressively from day 30 to day 180 as diversity fell. Without cell sorting, CD4 versus CD8 contributions remain unresolved.

This table comes from immunoSEQ multiplex PCR, and its TCRdb copy is limited to in-frame clones, with some not included. Among some 1,100 clones, 85% to 95% were seen once, and the ten largest hold 3% to 4.5%. Comments on this clone: The antigen remains undetermined.

With 9 bases removed from V and 4 bases from J, the gap between germline ends came to 9 bases. Germline assignment: CDR1 MNHEY and CDR2 SVGAGI. This CDR3 is 12 amino acids long. The starting material was PBMCs, obtained 180 days after allogeneic stem cell transplant. The rearrangement joins TRBV6-5 to TRBJ2-2, with D unresolved. The receptor was isolated from a male patient aged 50 to 59 who had an allogeneic stem cell transplant from a related donor, so T cells may come from the graft donor. Some clones in this sample may be carry-over from other donors' samples. This CDR3 is CASRLGTGELFF. The CDR3 nucleotides read TGTGCCAGTAGGTTGGGCACCGGGGAGCTGTTTTTT.